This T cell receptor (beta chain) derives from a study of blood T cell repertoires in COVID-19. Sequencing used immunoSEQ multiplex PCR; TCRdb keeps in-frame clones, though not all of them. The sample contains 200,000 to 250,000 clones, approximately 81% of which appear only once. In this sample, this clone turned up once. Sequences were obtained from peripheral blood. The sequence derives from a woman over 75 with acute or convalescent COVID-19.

The CDR3 DNA sequence: TGTGCCAGCAGCCACACCTGGGCTTCTGAAGCTTTCTTT. Protein product: CASSHTWASEAFF. The V and J genes are TRBV6-5 and TRBJ1-1; D is undetermined. V was trimmed by 6 bases and J by 6 bases, leaving 14 bases between them. Germline V gives CDR1 MNHEY, CDR2 SVGAGI. CDR3 length: 13 residues.